The next 19 T cell receptor beta chains were all read from a single sample in a study of blood T cell repertoires in COVID-19. TCRdb's table, derived via immunoSEQ multiplex PCR, lists solely in-frame clones and lacks some. The table records thousands of clones, less than 90% of them present only once. Specimen: peripheral blood. These receptors came from a human donor with active COVID-19. The donor label of this sample is uncertain.

The chain couples TRBV6-6 to TRBJ1-2; TRBD1 is a possible D gene (5 bases). In germline, CDR1 is MNHNY, CDR2 SVGAGI (reference sequence). The CDR3 runs 15 residues. Deletions cut 6 bases from V and 0 bases from J, with 14 bases between. CDR3 amino acids: CASSPRTGANYGYTF. Written as DNA, the CDR3 is TGTGCCAGCAGCCCTCGAACAGGAGCTAACTATGGCTACACCTTC.

The genes are TRBV10-3 and TRBJ1-2; possible D gene TRBD1, 5 bases. V was pared by 5 bases and J by 5 bases, with 12 bases between. The germline gives CDR1 ENHRY, CDR2 SYGVKD. The length of the CDR3 is 13 residues. The CDR3 loop is CAISSQESYGYTF. As DNA, the CDR3 is TGTGCCATCAGTTCACAGGAATCGTATGGCTACACCTTC.

CDR3 DNA sequence: TGTGCCAGCAGCTTGGGCCCGGACAGGGATTACGAGCAGTACTTC. Amino acids: CASSLGPDRDYEQYF. The chain joins TRBV5-4 to TRBJ2-7; TRBD1 matches 8 bases. Germline V CDR1 and CDR2: SGHNT, YYREEE (reference sequence). With 0 bases clipped from V and 4 bases from J, the junction kept 6 bases outside the gene matches. CDR3 length equals 15 residues.

The chain recombines TRBV30 with TRBJ2-2; the D is unclear. Germline V gene data show CDR1 as GTSNPN and CDR2 as SVGIG (reference sequence). There are 13 residues in the CDR3. V shed 0 bases and J shed 4 bases, with 6 bases lying between them. The CDR3 nucleotides read TGTGCCTGGAGTGTTACAATCACCGGGGAGCTGTTTTTT. This translates into CAWSVTITGELFF.

The chain links TRBV7-6 to TRBJ2-2; possibly TRBD2 for D (7 bases). V was cut by 5 bases and J by 5 bases, with 18 bases left in between. CDR3 size: 16 residues. The germline V gene encodes CDR1 SGHVS and CDR2 FNYEAQ. The DNA of the CDR3 is TGTGCCAGCAGCGCCTATTGGGGGGGGCCAACCGGGGAGCTGTTTTTT. Its protein product is CASSAYWGGPTGELFF.

The V and J genes are TRBV11-1 and TRBJ2-7, with D perhaps matching TRBD1 (6 bases). Germline assignment: CDR1 SGHAT and CDR2 FQDESV (reference sequence). The CDR3 covers 15 residues. V was cut by 2 bases and J by 3 bases, with 14 bases left in between. CDR3 in DNA: TGTGCCAGCAGCTTAATCCTAGGCAGGGGCTACGAGCAGTACTTC. This codes for CASSLILGRGYEQYF.

The V gene is TRBV5-1, the J gene TRBJ2-6; D perhaps matches TRBD2 (5 bases). Germline CDR1 is SGHRS and CDR2 is YFSETQ. This CDR3 is built from 17 residues. Trimming stripped 4 bases from V and 0 bases from J, with 14 bases between. Written as DNA, the CDR3 is TGCGCCAGCAGCGCAGAGGGAACCCGCTCTGGGGCCAACGTCCTGACTTTC. Its translation: CASSAEGTRSGANVLTF.

The chain recombines TRBV27 with TRBJ2-1, with D uncertain. The CDR3 covers 12 residues. Germline-derived CDR1 and CDR2 are MNHEY and SMNVEV (reference sequence). The ends were cut back, 5 bases at V and 13 bases at J, with 15 bases in the middle. The DNA of the CDR3 is TGTGCCAGCAGTCCACACAATAGCCCCCAGTTCTTC. It yields the protein CASSPHNSPQFF.

This clone occurred once. CDR3 sequence reads: CASSYSERVDNSPLHF. The CDR3 bases are TGTGCCAGCAGTTACTCGGAGCGGGTAGATAATTCACCCCTCCACTTT. This chain uses TRBV6-5 with TRBJ1-6; no reliable D call. Trimming removed 0 bases from V and 5 bases from J, with 11 bases in between. The CDR3 spans 16 residues. Germline-derived CDR1 and CDR2 are MNHEY and SVGAGI.

The chain has TRBV15 and TRBJ1-4, with a possible D match to TRBD1 (5 bases). CDR1 and CDR2 from the germline V gene are LNHNV and YYDKDF (reference sequence). Trimming removed 7 bases at V and 2 bases at J, with 14 bases between. This CDR3 is built from 15 residues. The CDR3 sequence is CATTADRGTNEKLFF. The CDR3 DNA is TGTGCCACCACCGCAGATAGGGGCACTAATGAAAAACTGTTTTTT.

The chain combines TRBV27 with TRBJ2-1; 14 bases match TRBD2. Trimming at V came to 7 bases and at J to 7 bases, leaving 9 bases not matched to a gene. Looked up from germline, CDR1 is MNHEY and CDR2 is SMNVEV (reference sequence). The CDR3 is made up of 16 amino acids. CDR3 DNA sequence: TGTGCCAGCACCCTGCGGGGACTAGCGGGAGTGAATGAGCAGTTCTTC. It specifies CASTLRGLAGVNEQFF.

This chain joins TRBV4-1 and TRBJ1-1; possible D gene TRBD1, 6 bases. Between the trimmed V and J ends, which lost 1 base and 7 bases, there was a span of 13 bases. CDR3 size: 14 residues. Germline V gives CDR1 MGHRA, CDR2 YSYEKL. Written as DNA, the CDR3 is TGCGCCAGCAGCCAAGGGGACGGACAGCATGAAGCTTTCTTT. Translation: CASSQGDGQHEAFF.

This chain connects TRBV28 to TRBJ1-5, with no clear D. CDR1 is MDHEN and CDR2 is SYDVKM in the germline V gene. The CDR3 consists of 14 residues. Trimming left V 5 bases short and J 2 bases short, with 10 bases between. CDR3 sequence (DNA): TGTGCCAGCAGTGCCCCGGTCCGCAATCAGCCCCAGCATTTT. It translates to CASSAPVRNQPQHF.

The V call is TRBV6-1, the J call TRBJ1-2; D unresolved. Trimming cost V 2 bases and J 4 bases, with 8 bases left between them. CDR1 is MNHNS, CDR2 SASEGT, per germline. The CDR3 length is 13 residues. CDR3 amino acids: CASSERGSYGYTF. CDR3 sequence (DNA): TGTGCCAGCAGTGAACGCGGCAGCTATGGCTACACCTTC.

This clone appeared a single time. The V call is TRBV6-5, the J call TRBJ2-7; a weak D match, TRBD2 (5 bases). V lost 5 bases and J lost 2, with 16 bases in between. The CDR3 covers 15 residues. The germline V gene encodes CDR1 MNHEY and CDR2 SVGAGI. The CDR3 DNA reads as TGTGCCAGCAGTCGGGGTCGGACTCTAGCCTACGAGCAGTACTTC. It specifies CASSRGRTLAYEQYF.

V and J are TRBV5-6 and TRBJ1-6; a possible D gene is TRBD1 (5 bases). This CDR3 is 14 amino acids long. V shed 4 bases and J shed 13 bases, with 18 bases lying between them. CDR1 SGHDT and CDR2 YYEEEE come from the germline V gene. CDR3 protein: CASSPRRGGKPLHF. CDR3 nucleotide sequence: TGTGCCAGCAGCCCCCGCCGTGGGGGGAAGCCCCTCCACTTT.

V and J are TRBV5-4 and TRBJ2-1; 9 nucleotides align to TRBD2. The CDR3 extends over 17 amino acids. The germline CDR1 and CDR2 sequences are SGHNT and YYREEE (reference sequence). J gave up 4 bases and V 3 bases, and 11 bases lay outside the gene matches. This CDR3 reads CASSSGGGGRAYNEQFF. CDR3 nucleotide sequence: TGTGCCAGCAGCTCGGGGGGAGGCGGGAGGGCGTACAATGAGCAGTTCTTC.

The chain is built from TRBV6-4 and TRBJ1-4; TRBD1 aligns across 8 bases. CDR1 is MRHNA, CDR2 SNTAGT, per germline. The V and J ends lost 9 bases and 3 bases, in that order; junction bases with no gene match: 21. CDR3 length: 19 residues. CDR3 sequence: CASTGGAGLVLQANEKLFF. Here the CDR3 DNA reads TGTGCCAGTACAGGGGGGGCAGGCCTGGTTCTCCAAGCTAATGAAAAACTGTTTTTT.

This chain links TRBV14 with TRBJ1-1, with 8 bases fitting TRBD1. After removal of 3 bases from V and 0 bases from J, the junction contained 6 bases not matched to a gene. The germline gives CDR1 SGHDN, CDR2 FVKESK. This CDR3 is 16 amino acids long. The CDR3 loop is CASSQYRGAMNTEAFF. The CDR3 DNA follows: TGTGCCAGCAGCCAGTACAGGGGGGCGATGAACACTGAAGCTTTCTTT. Variable domain in full (rest from reference TRBV14 and TRBJ1-1): EAGVTQFPSHSVIEKGQTVTLRCDPISGHDNLYWYRRVMGKEIKFLLHFVKESKQDESGMPNNRFLAERTGGTYSTLKVQPAELEDSGVYFCASSQYRGAMNTEAFFGQGTRLTVV.